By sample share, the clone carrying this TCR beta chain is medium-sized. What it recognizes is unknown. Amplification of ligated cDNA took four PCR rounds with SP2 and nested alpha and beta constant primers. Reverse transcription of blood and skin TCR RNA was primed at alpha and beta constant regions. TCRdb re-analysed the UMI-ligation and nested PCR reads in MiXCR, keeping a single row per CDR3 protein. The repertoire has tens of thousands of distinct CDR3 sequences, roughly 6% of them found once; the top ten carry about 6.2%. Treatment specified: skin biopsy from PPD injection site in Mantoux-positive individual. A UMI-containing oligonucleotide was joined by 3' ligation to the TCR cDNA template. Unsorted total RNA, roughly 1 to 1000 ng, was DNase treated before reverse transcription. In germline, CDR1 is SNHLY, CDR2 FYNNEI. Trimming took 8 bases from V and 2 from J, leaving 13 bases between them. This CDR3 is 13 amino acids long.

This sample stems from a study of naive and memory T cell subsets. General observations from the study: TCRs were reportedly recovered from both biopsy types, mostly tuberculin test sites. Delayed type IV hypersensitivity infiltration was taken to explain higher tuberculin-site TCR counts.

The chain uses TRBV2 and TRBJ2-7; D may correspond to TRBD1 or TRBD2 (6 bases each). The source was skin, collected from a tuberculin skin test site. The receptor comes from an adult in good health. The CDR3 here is CASLGGLTYEQYF. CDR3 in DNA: TGTGCCAGCTTAGGGGGACTCACCTACGAGCAGTACTTC. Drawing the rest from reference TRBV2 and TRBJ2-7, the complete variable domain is EPEVTQTPSHQVTQMGQEVILRCVPISNHLYFYWYRQILGQKVEFLVSFYNNEISEKSEIFDDQFSVERPDGSNFTLKIRSTKLEDSAMYFCASLGGLTYEQYFGPGTRLTVT.